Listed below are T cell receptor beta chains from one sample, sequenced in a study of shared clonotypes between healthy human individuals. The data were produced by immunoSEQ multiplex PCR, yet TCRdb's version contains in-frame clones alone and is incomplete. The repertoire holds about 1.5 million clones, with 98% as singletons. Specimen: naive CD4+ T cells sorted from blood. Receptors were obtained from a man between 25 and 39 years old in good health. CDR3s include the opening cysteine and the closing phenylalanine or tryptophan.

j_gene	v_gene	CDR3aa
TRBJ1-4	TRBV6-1	CASSKTNEKLFF
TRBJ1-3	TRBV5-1	CASSFIGGSGNTIYF
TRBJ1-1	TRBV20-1	CSARDRGEAFF
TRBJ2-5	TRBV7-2	CASSLRGRSETQYF
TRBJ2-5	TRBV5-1	CASSWFGDPVGETQYF
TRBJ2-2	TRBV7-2	CASSFESGRTGELFF
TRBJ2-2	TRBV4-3	CASSQDARAGELFF
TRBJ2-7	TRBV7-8	CASSLVGGHDSHYEQYF
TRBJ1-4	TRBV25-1	CASSEWGEKLFF
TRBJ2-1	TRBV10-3	CATRGESLNEQFF
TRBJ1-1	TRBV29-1	CSVHTGTGVTEAFF
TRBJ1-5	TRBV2	CASTRGFNQPQHF
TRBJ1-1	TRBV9	CASSPRPTGSTEAFF
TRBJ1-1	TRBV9	CASSVGLGSPTAFF
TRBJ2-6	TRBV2	CASSNRVAGANVLTF
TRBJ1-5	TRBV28	CASSSGSRLFQPQHF
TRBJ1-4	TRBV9	CASSPRREGWTTNEKLFF
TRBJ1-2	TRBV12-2	CASRWRRGTGYGYTF
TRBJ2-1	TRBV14	CASSQYPGSGLYNEQFF
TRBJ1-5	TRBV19	CASRADRGSNQPQHF
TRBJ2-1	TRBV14	CASSGQDAYNEQFF
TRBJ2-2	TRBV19	CASAASQNTGELFF
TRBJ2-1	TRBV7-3	CASSSPTSGGNEQFF
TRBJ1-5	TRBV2	CASSEARGDQPQHF
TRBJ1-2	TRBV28	CASSSGGDYGYTF
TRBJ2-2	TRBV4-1	CASSQVPNAGELFF
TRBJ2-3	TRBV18	CASSPLTSLLTDTQYF
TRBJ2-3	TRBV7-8	CASSVKAGGPPDTQYF
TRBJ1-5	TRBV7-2	CASSGWTGRDQPQHF
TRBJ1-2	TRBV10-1	CASSESPKRPRGRGLVRYGYTF
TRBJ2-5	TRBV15	CATSRDRGSVGTEETQYF
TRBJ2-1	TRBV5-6	CASSLAAGNEQFF
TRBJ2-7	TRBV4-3	CASSQDRSGTSYEQYF
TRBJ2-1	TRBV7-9	CASSRMSGRAEAEQFF
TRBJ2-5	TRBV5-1	CASSSGTTQETQYF
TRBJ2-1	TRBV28	CASKFRDSYNEQFF
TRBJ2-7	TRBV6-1	CASKASGPLEQYF
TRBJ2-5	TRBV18	CASSPGSPQETQYF
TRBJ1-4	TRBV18	CASSSGGATNEKLFF
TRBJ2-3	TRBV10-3	CAISPQGNRGTDTQYF